One sample yielded the 30 T cell receptor beta chains listed below, sequenced in a study of cytomegalovirus exposure and HLA in healthy donors. Use of 60 Vbeta and 13 Jbeta primers characterized the PCR. Libraries were prepared by immunoSEQ multiplex PCR; TCRdb keeps only in-frame clonotypes and omits some of them. This sample has about 120,000 clones, with about 83% found just once. Sequenced: PBMCs. The source of these receptors is a female donor in good health and CMV-seronegative.

This clone is a singleton in its sample. This chain connects TRBV7-4 to TRBJ1-2, with D hard to call. The CDR3 extends over 15 amino acids. Germline V gene sequence: CDR1 SGHVT, CDR2 SQSDAQ. Trimming stripped 1 base from V and 0 bases from J, with 9 bases between. The CDR3 nucleotides are TGTGCCAGCAGCTTAGTTCCTGGAGCTAACTATGGCTACACCTTC. Translated: CASSLVPGANYGYTF.

V gene TRBV5-4 combines with J gene TRBJ2-7; 9 nucleotides agree with TRBD2. The CDR3 has 15 residues. The V gene's germline CDR1 is SGHNT and CDR2 YYREEE (reference sequence). V lost 3 bases and J lost 6; bases outside the gene matches: 10. The CDR3 coding sequence is TGTGCCAGCAGCTATGGCGGGGGGGTTGAAAGCGAGCAGTACTTC. This translates into CASSYGGGVESEQYF.

The J gene is TRBJ1-1, the V gene TRBV15; the D is unclear. V lost 0 bases to trimming and J lost 2 bases, with 7 bases between them. The V gene's germline CDR1 is LNHNV and CDR2 YYDKDF (reference sequence). The CDR3 has 14 amino acids. The CDR3: CATSRDSKNTEAFF. CDR3 nucleotides: TGTGCCACCAGCAGAGATTCTAAAAACACTGAAGCTTTCTTT.

This clone was counted only a few times. The chain uses TRBV6-6 and TRBJ1-1, with unresolved D. The CDR3 extends over 12 amino acids. Trimming pared 0 bases from V and 5 bases from J, leaving 4 bases between. CDR1 is MNHNY and CDR2 is SVGAGI in the germline V gene (reference sequence). The CDR3 DNA is TGTGCCAGCAGTTACTCGTTAACTGAAGCTTTCTTT. It codes for CASSYSLTEAFF.

This sequence joins TRBV20-1 and TRBJ1-2; D perhaps matches TRBD1 (5 bases). CDR3 length: 11 residues. Deletions cut 2 bases from V and 6 bases from J, with 7 bases between. Germline V gene data show CDR1 as DFQATT and CDR2 as SNEGSKA (reference sequence). The CDR3 loop is CSARQGNGYTF. The CDR3 region has the DNA TGCAGTGCTAGACAGGGCAATGGCTACACCTTC.

V and J are TRBV30 and TRBJ2-2; a weak D match, TRBD2 (5 bases). With 3 bases removed from V and 2 bases from J, the gap between germline ends came to 10 bases. Germline CDR1 GTSNPN, CDR2 SVGIG (reference sequence). CDR3 length equals 14 residues. This CDR3 reads CAWRRAPNTGELFF. The CDR3 coding sequence is TGTGCCTGGAGGCGGGCTCCAAACACCGGGGAGCTGTTTTTT.

This chain connects TRBV7-2 to TRBJ2-7; 12 nucleotides match TRBD2. This CDR3 contains 16 residues. V lost 5 bases to trimming and J lost 0 bases; unmatched junction nucleotides: 5. Germline V gene data show CDR1 as SGHTA and CDR2 as FQGNSA. The CDR3 nucleotides read TGTGCCAGCAGCGTTAGACTAGCGGGGGTCTCCTACGAGCAGTACTTC. This encodes CASSVRLAGVSYEQYF.

This clone was recorded once. The chain joins TRBV9 to TRBJ2-7; TRBD1 aligns across 7 bases. V lost 0 bases and J lost 6; bases outside the gene matches: 9. In germline, CDR1 is SGDLS, CDR2 YYNGEE. This CDR3 region has 15 residues. The CDR3 DNA follows: TGTGCCAGCAGCGTAGAGGGGGCGCATAGAAGCGAGCAGTACTTC. This sequence encodes CASSVEGAHRSEQYF.

The CDR3: CASSTALGQSQETQYF. The CDR3 DNA follows: TGTGCCAGCAGCACCGCCTTGGGACAGTCCCAAGAGACCCAGTACTTC. This chain links TRBV5-4 with TRBJ2-5; 7 nucleotides line up with TRBD1. V shed 4 bases and J 1 base; nucleotides not matched to a gene: 10. Germline assignment: CDR1 SGHNT and CDR2 YYREEE (reference sequence). This CDR3 region has 16 residues.

This chain uses TRBV12-5 with TRBJ2-5; 7 nucleotides line up with TRBD1. The CDR3 covers 15 residues. V shed 0 bases, J shed 1 base, and the junction held 2 bases outside the gene matches. CDR1 and CDR2 from the germline V gene are LGHNT and FRNRAP. Written as DNA, the CDR3 is TGTGCTAGTGGTTTGGTCCGGGACAGCCAAGAGACCCAGTACTTC. Encoded protein: CASGLVRDSQETQYF.

V is TRBV9 and J is TRBJ1-1, with D perhaps matching TRBD1 (6 bases). This CDR3 has 14 residues. In germline, CDR1 is SGDLS, CDR2 YYNGEE. The V and J ends lost 2 bases and 9 bases respectively, with 17 bases between them. CDR3 nucleotides: TGTGCCAGCAGCGTGGGAGGGGGAGGCGGTAAAGCTTTCTTT. Protein sequence: CASSVGGGGGKAFF.

The V gene is TRBV18, the J gene TRBJ2-3; D gene unclear. Germline V gene sequence: CDR1 KGHSH, CDR2 LQKENI. CDR3 length: 15 residues. V lost 3 bases and J lost 2, with 12 bases in between. The CDR3 here is CASSPHPPDTDTQYF. In DNA, the CDR3 is TGTGCCAGCTCACCCCACCCACCAGACACAGATACGCAGTATTTT.

The V and J genes are TRBV29-1 and TRBJ2-4; 8 bases fit TRBD1. CDR3 length equals 15 residues. Germline-derived CDR1 and CDR2 are SQVTM and ANQGSEA. Trimming at V came to 3 bases and at J to 6 bases, leaving 10 bases not matched to a gene. This CDR3 is CSVEGRTGWGNIQYF. The CDR3 bases are TGCAGCGTTGAGGGGCGGACAGGGTGGGGAAACATTCAGTACTTC.

This chain joins TRBV11-2 and TRBJ2-3, with 7 bases identical to TRBD1. Trimming cost V 10 bases and J 2 bases; bases outside gene matches: 6. Germline V gene sequence: CDR1 SGHAT, CDR2 FQNNGV. The CDR3 contains 13 residues. CDR3 sequence reads: CAIPGQITDTQYF. In DNA, the CDR3 is TGTGCCATTCCGGGACAGATCACAGATACGCAGTATTTT.

This clone was detected a few times. J is TRBJ1-1 and V is TRBV9, with D possibly being TRBD1 (5 bases). The CDR3 contains 12 residues. Trimming left V 4 bases short and J 1 base short, with 5 bases between. Germline values: CDR1 SGDLS, CDR2 YYNGEE. As DNA, the CDR3 is TGTGCCAGCAGCACAGGGAACACTGAAGCTTTCTTT. It codes for CASSTGNTEAFF.

This clone was observed once. The chain carries TRBV5-1 and TRBJ2-1; TRBD2 agrees at 16 bases. The CDR3 consists of 18 residues. Germline-derived CDR1 and CDR2 are SGHRS and YFSETQ. The J segment lost 2 bases and the V segment lost 6 bases, leaving 8 bases of the junction unmatched. CDR3 sequence reads: CASNPGLAGGRPYNEQFF. The CDR3 DNA is TGCGCCAGCAATCCGGGACTAGCGGGGGGGAGGCCCTACAATGAGCAGTTCTTC.

This chain connects TRBV2 to TRBJ2-3; 10 bases are a match to TRBD2. Trimming took 6 bases from V and 5 from J; bases not matched to a gene: 5. The CDR3 loop spans 14 amino acids. The germline gives CDR1 SNHLY, CDR2 FYNNEI. The CDR3 sequence is CASSGTSVIDTQYF. The CDR3 DNA reads TGTGCCAGCAGCGGGACTAGCGTTATAGATACGCAGTATTTT.

This clone is a singleton in its sample. The J gene is TRBJ1-3, the V gene TRBV5-6, with 8 nucleotides matching TRBD1. Germline V gene sequence: CDR1 SGHDT, CDR2 YYEEEE. V lost 5 bases to trimming and J lost 2 bases; unmatched junction nucleotides: 3. This CDR3 comprises 14 residues. The CDR3 sequence: CASRTDRAGNTIYF. CDR3 DNA sequence: TGTGCCAGCAGAACGGACAGGGCTGGAAACACCATATATTTT.

This chain links TRBV5-1 with TRBJ2-1, with 9 bases that match TRBD1. Germline loops: CDR1 SGHRS, CDR2 YFSETQ. CDR3 length: 17 amino acids. V was pared by 4 bases and J by 6 bases, with 14 bases of the junction left unmatched. The CDR3 loop is CASSPSTGTGPGNEQFF. The DNA of the CDR3 is TGCGCCAGCAGCCCCTCCACCGGGACAGGGCCTGGCAATGAGCAGTTCTTC.

The chain combines TRBV19 with TRBJ1-6; D is perhaps TRBD1 (5 bases). There are 15 residues in the CDR3. Germline CDR1 and CDR2: LNHDA and SQIVND (reference sequence). V shed 7 bases and J shed 9 bases, with 19 bases lying between them. CDR3 residues: CASTPQGQGFSPLHF. CDR3 bases: TGTGCCAGTACCCCCCAGGGCCAAGGCTTTTCACCCCTCCACTTT.

The chain carries TRBV10-3 and TRBJ2-2; maybe TRBD2 (6 bases). The CDR3 extends over 14 amino acids. Germline V gene sequence: CDR1 ENHRY, CDR2 SYGVKD. Between the trimmed V and J ends, which lost 8 bases and 5 bases, there was a span of 15 bases. As DNA, the CDR3 is TGTGCCATCCGCGGGGCCGCAAGAACCGGGGAGCTGTTTTTT. The encoded protein is CAIRGAARTGELFF.

This clone was detected a few times. This chain joins TRBV7-9 and TRBJ1-1; 9 bases fit TRBD1. Germline V CDR1 and CDR2: SEHNR, FQNEAQ (reference sequence). Germline trimming cut 4 bases from V and 7 bases from J; bases unmatched to any gene: 7. The CDR3 length is 14 residues. The DNA of the CDR3 is TGTGCCAGCAGCTACCGGGACAGGGAGTTTGAAGCTTTCTTT. Amino acid sequence: CASSYRDREFEAFF.

This clone appeared a few times. The V gene is TRBV5-5, the J gene TRBJ1-5; TRBD1 agrees at 8 bases. CDR1 is SGHKS, CDR2 YYEKEE, per germline (reference sequence). The CDR3 runs to 14 residues. Trimming took 4 bases from V and 9 from J; bases not matched to a gene: 9. This CDR3 reads CASSPQGERMPQHF. CDR3 DNA sequence: TGTGCCAGCAGCCCACAGGGGGAAAGGATGCCCCAGCATTTT.

In its sample, this clone was seen a few times. This rearrangement joins TRBV7-9 to TRBJ1-1; maybe TRBD1 (6 bases). The CDR3 is made up of 16 amino acids. In germline, CDR1 is SEHNR, CDR2 FQNEAQ (reference sequence). Trimming took 5 bases from V and 1 from J, leaving 17 bases between them. In nucleotides, the CDR3 is TGTGCCAGCAGCCGCAGGGGAGGGGATGGGAACACTGAAGCTTTCTTT. It specifies CASSRRGGDGNTEAFF.

This clone was found once. The chain uses TRBV30 and TRBJ1-1, with a weak D call TRBD1 (5 bases). In germline, CDR1 is GTSNPN, CDR2 SVGIG (reference sequence). V lost 4 bases and J 3 bases, leaving 12 bases between the germline ends. The CDR3 is made up of 13 amino acids. CDR3 loop: CAWKTWGYTEAFF. The CDR3 DNA reads as TGTGCCTGGAAAACATGGGGCTACACTGAAGCTTTCTTT.

The V gene is TRBV7-2, the J gene TRBJ2-7; 9 bases agree with TRBD1. V was pared by 5 bases and J by 6 bases, with 11 bases of the junction left unmatched. This CDR3 contains 15 residues. The germline V gene encodes CDR1 SGHTA and CDR2 FQGNSA. DNA of the CDR3: TGTGCCAGCAGCGCCAGGGACAGGGTTTTTTCCGAGCAGTACTTC. This encodes CASSARDRVFSEQYF.

J is TRBJ1-5 and V is TRBV6-5; D is uncertain. This CDR3 has 13 residues. The V gene's germline CDR1 is MNHEY and CDR2 SVGAGI. V was shortened by 0 bases and J by 6 bases, with 6 bases between the two germline ends. The CDR3 region is CASSYSRGQPQHF. The DNA for the CDR3 is TGTGCCAGCAGTTACTCCCGGGGTCAGCCCCAGCATTTT.

This sequence joins TRBV30 and TRBJ1-1; 9 nucleotides agree with TRBD1. The germline CDR1 and CDR2 sequences are GTSNPN and SVGIG (reference sequence). The CDR3 extends over 17 amino acids. The J segment lost 1 base and the V segment lost 2 bases, leaving 11 bases of the junction unmatched. CDR3: CAWSPPGTGFGNTEAFF. CDR3 DNA sequence: TGTGCCTGGAGTCCTCCCGGGACAGGGTTCGGGAACACTGAAGCTTTCTTT.

This chain connects TRBV7-2 to TRBJ1-3, with D perhaps matching TRBD1 (5 bases). From germline, CDR1 is SGHTA and CDR2 FQGNSA. Trimming took off 1 base at V and 7 bases at J, with 20 bases between the two ends. The length of the CDR3 is 17 residues. CDR3 in DNA: TGTGCCAGCAGCTTAGTCCCCCGGGACCGAGGGAGGAACACCATATATTTT. Translating gives CASSLVPRDRGRNTIYF.

V gene TRBV27 combines with J gene TRBJ2-7, with TRBD2 as a possible D gene (7 bases). The ends were cut back, 8 bases at V and 6 bases at J, with 29 bases in the middle. The CDR3 loop spans 17 amino acids. The germline gives CDR1 MNHEY, CDR2 SMNVEV (reference sequence). CDR3 sequence: CASAPSGASLGRGEQYF. Written as DNA, the CDR3 is TGTGCCAGCGCCCCCTCGGGGGCTAGTTTAGGGAGGGGCGAGCAGTACTTC.